These 5 T cell receptor beta chains originate from one sample sequenced in a study of CXCR3-negative and CXCR3-positive naive CD8 T cells. Regarding the study as a whole: Researchers report that CXCR3-positive naive cells carry more hydrophobic TRB CDR3s than CXCR3-negative naive cells.

The antigens for these receptors are not known. Researchers prepared the TRB cDNA libraries using 5' RACE with UMI labels. Reanalyzing the 5' RACE reads, TCRdb keeps one entry per CDR3 protein, without DNA. This table holds 85,000 to 130,000 distinct CDR3 sequences. The sample comprised naive CXCR3+ CD8+ T cells from blood. Documented subset: CD45RO-CCR7+CD27+CD95- naive CD8+ T cells expressing CXCR3 (TNR3+). The receptors stem from a human donor in good health. Some clones in this sample may be carry-over from other donors' samples.

This chain uses TRBV24-1 with TRBJ2-1; TCRdb reports TRBD1, a call that lacks DNA to check it against. The CDR3 contains 13 residues. Germline loops: CDR1 KGHDR, CDR2 SFDVKD. The CDR3 sequence is CATSDPPSHEQFF.

This sequence joins TRBV5-5 and TRBJ2-7; TCRdb lists TRBD1, though no DNA is available to test this call. The CDR3 sequence is 14 residues long. Germline CDR1 SGHKS, CDR2 YYEKEE (reference sequence). CDR3 amino acids: CASSLWARGDEQYF.

V usage is TRBV6-2 or TRBV6-3 and J usage is TRBJ2-3; the D call of TRBD2 rests on TCRdb alone, since no DNA is present to check it. Looked up from germline, CDR1 is MNHEY and CDR2 is SVGEGT. The CDR3 is 15 amino acids. The CDR3 region is CASSFLFRGTDTQYF.

V is TRBV3-1 and J is TRBJ2-5. The CDR3 sequence is 14 residues long. The germline V gene has CDR1 LGHDT and CDR2 YNNKEL (reference sequence). The chain's CDR3 is CASSQEGYQETQYF.

This chain connects TRBV20-1 to TRBJ1-1. The V gene's germline CDR1 is DFQATT and CDR2 SNEGSKA (reference sequence). This CDR3 has 13 residues. The CDR3 sequence is CSAHGGMNTEAFF.